This T cell receptor (beta chain) derives from a study of cytomegalovirus exposure and HLA in healthy donors. Concerning this clone itself: Its antigen is still unknown.

Vbeta (60) and Jbeta (13) primers were used in the PCR. Using immunoSEQ multiplex PCR, the repertoire was profiled, and TCRdb retains in-frame clones only, with some absent. Among some 140,000 clones listed, approximately 79% were seen once. V lost 1 base, J lost 0 bases, and 10 bases lay in between. Looked up from germline, CDR1 is SGHDN and CDR2 is FVKESK. The length of the CDR3 is 16 residues. Notes on the study in general: Reports indicate that TCR beta sequences accurately predicted the HLA-A and HLA-B alleles of most subjects. Prior analysis indicated that the majority of TCR beta V segments exhibited productivity approximately 87% or approximately 30% of the time.

The receptor comes from a man between 18 and 35 years old in good health and CMV-seronegative. The sequencing input was PBMCs. The chain carries TRBV14 and TRBJ1-3; D remains ambiguous. The CDR3 nucleotides read TGTGCCAGCAGCCAAGCTGGCTTTGTCTCTGGAAACACCATATATTTT. Protein product: CASSQAGFVSGNTIYF.